A single sample is the source of the 7 T cell receptor beta chains below, sequenced in a study of vaccination and CD4 T cells after COVID-19. Described treatment: roughly nine-day PBMC culture with coronavirus spike peptide pools or control peptides (ViraFEST assay). Sequence data for DNA of cultured CD4+ T cells were generated by the Oncomine TCR Beta short-read assay. TCRdb called the PCR reads again in MiXCR, with one record for every CDR3 protein. In the table there are roughly 17,000 distinct CDR3 sequences, around 59% of which are singletons. These receptors lack a known antigen. The sequenced sample consisted of CD4+ T cells from blood, cultured in vitro. These receptors all come from a human donor who had recovered from COVID-19.

The chain employs TRBV12-3 or TRBV12-4 and TRBJ1-1; 8 positions match TRBD1. Trimming removed 8 bases from V and 0 bases from J; junction bases left unmatched: 5. This CDR3 has 14 amino acids. CDR3 in amino acids: CASRRGRLNTEAFF. As DNA, the CDR3 is TGTGCCAGCCGCAGGGGGCGGTTGAACACTGAAGCTTTCTTT.

CDR3 coding DNA: TGCGCCAGCAGTGAGATAGGAGGCAATCAGCCCCAGCATTTT. This translates into CASSEIGGNQPQHF. The chain carries TRBV10-2 and TRBJ1-5; D uncertain. Looked up from germline, CDR1 is WSHSY and CDR2 is SAAADI. The CDR3 is made up of 14 amino acids. V shed 2 bases and J shed 2 bases, with 7 bases lying between them.

This chain links TRBV27 with TRBJ1-2; the D is unclear. The CDR3 spans 13 residues. The V gene lost 5 bases and the J gene lost 3 bases, with 10 bases spanning the gap. Per the germline V gene, CDR1 is MNHEY and CDR2 is SMNVEV (reference sequence). The CDR3 sequence: CASSPFGYYGYTF. CDR3 nucleotides: TGTGCCAGCAGTCCGTTCGGCTACTATGGCTACACCTTC.

J is TRBJ1-2 and V is TRBV28; 7 nucleotides line up with TRBD1. Germline trimming cut 5 bases from V and 4 bases from J; bases unmatched to any gene: 13. CDR1 MDHEN and CDR2 SYDVKM come from the germline V gene. The CDR3 extends over 16 amino acids. DNA for the CDR3: TGTGCCAGCAGTACTCCTTGGACAGGAGCCTTCTATGGCTACACCTTC. Protein: CASSTPWTGAFYGYTF.

The CDR3, as DNA: TGCAGTGCTAGCCGGACAGGACAAGAGACCCAGTACTTC. Translating it yields CSASRTGQETQYF. This chain joins TRBV20-1 and TRBJ2-5, with 7 positions matching TRBD1. CDR3 length: 13 residues. The V and J ends lost 3 bases and 2 bases, in that order; junction bases with no gene match: 3. Germline V gene sequence: CDR1 DFQATT, CDR2 SNEGSKA (reference sequence).

This CDR3 reads CASSGSPNTGELFF. The CDR3 bases are TGTGCCAGCAGTGGCAGCCCGAACACCGGGGAGCTGTTTTTT. V gene TRBV2 combines with J gene TRBJ2-2; D gene ambiguous. The CDR3 runs to 14 residues. Germline-derived CDR1 and CDR2 are SNHLY and FYNNEI. Trimming removed 4 bases at V and 0 bases at J, with 6 bases between.

The chain uses TRBV2 and TRBJ1-3; D is ambiguous. CDR3 size: 14 residues. Trimming removed 3 bases from V and 0 bases from J, with 6 bases in between. Germline CDR1 and CDR2: SNHLY and FYNNEI. This chain's CDR3 is CASSDRYSGNTIYF. The CDR3 DNA reads as TGTGCCAGCAGTGACAGATACTCTGGAAACACCATATATTTT.